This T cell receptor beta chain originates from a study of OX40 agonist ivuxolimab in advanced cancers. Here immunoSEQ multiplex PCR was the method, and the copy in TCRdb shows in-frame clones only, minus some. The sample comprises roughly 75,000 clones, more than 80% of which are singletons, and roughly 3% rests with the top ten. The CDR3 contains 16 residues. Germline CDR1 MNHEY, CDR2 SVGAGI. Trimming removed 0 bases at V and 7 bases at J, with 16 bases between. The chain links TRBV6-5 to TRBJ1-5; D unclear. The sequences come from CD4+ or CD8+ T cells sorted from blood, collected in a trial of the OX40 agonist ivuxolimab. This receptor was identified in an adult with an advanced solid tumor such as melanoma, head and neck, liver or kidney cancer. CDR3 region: CASSYSTVWEGQPQHF. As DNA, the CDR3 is TGTGCCAGCAGTTACTCGACGGTCTGGGAGGGACAGCCCCAGCATTTT.